Below, 6 T cell receptor beta chains from the same sample are listed, as sequenced in a study of blood T cell repertoires in COVID-19. Assay: immunoSEQ multiplex PCR; the TCRdb copy retains only in-frame clones and omits some. The repertoire holds roughly 250,000 clones, with just under 85% as singletons. Sequencing input: peripheral blood. The receptors shown here come from a woman of 80 years or more with acute or convalescent COVID-19.

This chain connects TRBV28 to TRBJ2-6; possibly TRBD1 for D (7 bases). With 10 bases removed from V and 5 bases from J, the gap between germline ends came to 18 bases. From germline, CDR1 is MDHEN and CDR2 SYDVKM. The CDR3 length is 15 residues. CDR3 coding DNA: TGTGCCACCCAGACAGGGCGGGGCTGGGCCAACGTCCTGACTTTC. It yields the protein CATQTGRGWANVLTF.

The CDR3 region is CASSLAAGLGSYEQYF. CDR3 in DNA: TGTGCCAGCAGCTTAGCGGCAGGGTTGGGCTCCTACGAGCAGTACTTC. J is TRBJ2-7 and V is TRBV7-9; possible D gene TRBD1, 5 bases. In germline, CDR1 is SEHNR, CDR2 FQNEAQ (reference sequence). The CDR3 extends over 16 amino acids. The V and J ends lost 0 bases and 0 bases respectively, with 12 bases between them.

The V and J genes are TRBV4-1 and TRBJ1-2; 7 bases map to TRBD1. Germline-derived CDR1 and CDR2 are MGHRA and YSYEKL. The length of the CDR3 is 17 residues. J was trimmed by 1 base and V by 2 bases; bases with no gene match: 10. The CDR3, as DNA: TGCGCCAGCAGCCAAAACCCGGAGGGGGCTATTAACTATGGCTACACCTTC. This encodes CASSQNPEGAINYGYTF.

The J gene is TRBJ2-2, the V gene TRBV19; D remains ambiguous. V was cut by 1 base and J by 1 base, with 7 bases left in between. This CDR3 contains 15 residues. Germline V gene sequence: CDR1 LNHDA, CDR2 SQIVND (reference sequence). The CDR3 nucleotides read TGTGCCAGTAGTATAGTATCCAGGAACACCGGGGAGCTGTTTTTT. As protein: CASSIVSRNTGELFF.

The chain employs TRBV4-1 and TRBJ1-2; maybe TRBD1 (6 bases). V was trimmed by 2 bases and J by 1 base, leaving 20 bases between them. The length of the CDR3 is 18 residues. CDR1 is MGHRA, CDR2 YSYEKL, per germline. CDR3 residues: CASSQQAPGTLINYGYTF. In DNA form, the CDR3 reads TGCGCCAGCAGCCAACAAGCCCCCGGGACACTGATTAACTATGGCTACACCTTC.

The V and J genes are TRBV29-1 and TRBJ2-5; 10 bases agree with TRBD2. Germline V CDR1 and CDR2: SQVTM, ANQGSEA. The CDR3 extends over 14 amino acids. J was trimmed by 0 bases and V by 7 bases; bases with no gene match: 5. The CDR3 DNA follows: TGCAGCGCTCGACTAGCGGGCTACCAAGAGACCCAGTACTTC. Protein sequence: CSARLAGYQETQYF.